This T cell receptor beta chain was retrieved from a study of blood T cell repertoires in COVID-19. Study overall: Acute-phase and convalescent COVID-19 samples originated in the United States, Italy and Spain.

Profiling relied on immunoSEQ multiplex PCR, and the TCRdb table lists in-frame clones only, not all of them. The table lists under 400,000 clones, approximately 87% of them singletons. Germline CDR1 and CDR2: MNHEY and SVGEGT. The CDR3 is 14 residues long. V was clipped by 7 bases and J by 5 bases, with 15 bases between them. This clone has only one observation. Patients in Seattle were enrolled during active infection, then followed longitudinally. The chain joins TRBV6-2 or TRBV6-3 to TRBJ1-5; no firm D call. The material sequenced was peripheral blood. This sequence was found in a woman in her thirties with COVID-19, enrolled during active disease. The CDR3 DNA is TGTGCCAGCACCCCGGGTCTGGGCCATCAGCCCCAGCATTTT. This encodes CASTPGLGHQPQHF.